Shown below are 2 T cell receptor beta chains from a single sample sequenced in a study of blood T cell repertoires in COVID-19. The table came from immunoSEQ multiplex PCR; TCRdb's copy has only in-frame clones and leaves some out. This sample has some 400,000 clones, with approximately 87% found just once. The sequencing sample was made of peripheral blood. The receptor source for this set is a woman aged 60 to 75 with COVID-19, enrolled during active disease.

The chain links TRBV10-3 to TRBJ1-5; 8 bases are shared with TRBD1. The length of the CDR3 is 15 residues. CDR1 ENHRY and CDR2 SYGVKD come from the germline V gene. V was pared by 6 bases and J by 3 bases, with 7 bases of the junction left unmatched. For the CDR3, the DNA is TGTGCCATCAGGTCTGACAGGGGTGACAATCAGCCCCAGCATTTT. Encoded protein: CAIRSDRGDNQPQHF.

This clone was seen once. The chain is built from TRBV3-1 (or the pseudogene TRBV3-2) and TRBJ1-2; a possible D gene is TRBD1 (5 bases). Germline V gives CDR1 LGHDT, CDR2 YNNKEL (reference sequence). With 4 bases removed from V and 4 bases from J, the gap between germline ends came to 10 bases. This CDR3 is built from 13 residues. CDR3 sequence reads: CASSREGTYGYTF. CDR3 sequence (DNA): TGTGCCAGCAGCCGGGAGGGGACCTATGGCTACACCTTC.